The 17 T cell receptor beta chains below were found in one sample sequenced in a study of control samples from healthy donors and cancer patients. Sequencing used immunoSEQ multiplex PCR; TCRdb keeps in-frame clones, though not all of them. The sample holds some 90,000 clones, 86% seen once. The material sequenced was blood. Receptor source: a woman between 50 and 59 years old in good health.

The gene calls are TRBV18 and TRBJ1-2, with 8 bases matching TRBD1. The CDR3 has 14 residues. V trimming: 3 bases; J trimming: 5 bases; junction bases outside the gene matches: 5. From germline, CDR1 is KGHSH and CDR2 LQKENI. This chain's CDR3 is CASSPLGQEYGYTF. CDR3 bases: TGTGCCAGCTCACCCCTGGGACAGGAGTATGGCTACACCTTC.

The rearrangement uses TRBV7-9 and TRBJ1-1; a possible D gene is TRBD1 (5 bases). This CDR3 is built from 13 residues. V dropped 8 bases and J dropped 4 bases, with 14 bases sitting between them. Germline V gene data show CDR1 as SEHNR and CDR2 as FQNEAQ (reference sequence). As DNA, the CDR3 is TGTGCCAGCGGCAGGGCTCAGGGCACTGAAGCTTTCTTT. Translation: CASGRAQGTEAFF.

The chain links TRBV7-2 to TRBJ1-5, with 10 bases matching TRBD1. J gave up 2 bases and V 1 base, and 5 bases lay outside the gene matches. Germline values: CDR1 SGHTA, CDR2 FQGNSA. This CDR3 region has 17 residues. CDR3 nucleotide sequence: TGTGCCAGCAGCTTAGGTCGGGACAGGGGTGGCAATCAGCCCCAGCATTTT. Residues: CASSLGRDRGGNQPQHF. Using reference TRBV7-2 and TRBJ1-5 for the parts outside the CDR3, the full variable domain is GAGVSQSPSNKVTEKGKDVELRCDPISGHTALYWYRQSLGQGLEFLIYFQGNSAPDKSGLPSDRFSAERTGGSVSTLTIQRTQQEDSAVYLCASSLGRDRGGNQPQHFGDGTRLSIL.

The chain combines TRBV5-1 with TRBJ2-3, with D maybe TRBD1 (7 bases). The germline V gene encodes CDR1 SGHRS and CDR2 YFSETQ. The CDR3 runs 15 residues. Trimming removed 0 bases from V and 4 bases from J, with 12 bases in between. The CDR3 reads CASSLEGRGADTQYF. CDR3 bases: TGCGCCAGCAGCTTGGAGGGCAGGGGGGCAGATACGCAGTATTTT.

In nucleotides, the CDR3 is TGTGCCAGCAGCCCGCGCATGGGACTAGCGGGAGAACGACTTTGGTACTTC. Translated, it gives CASSPRMGLAGERLWYF. The chain joins TRBV7-2 to TRBJ2-4; 14 nucleotides agree with TRBD2. The V gene's germline CDR1 is SGHTA and CDR2 FQGNSA. The J segment lost 15 bases and the V segment lost 5 bases, leaving 18 bases of the junction unmatched. CDR3 length: 17 residues.

The chain couples TRBV19 to TRBJ2-3, with D tentatively TRBD1 or TRBD2 (7 bases each). From germline, CDR1 is LNHDA and CDR2 SQIVND (reference sequence). Trimming shortened V by 5 bases and J by 7 bases, and 22 bases separated the two germline ends. CDR3 length: 16 residues. CDR3 region: CASSPKPRGGGYTQYF. DNA of the CDR3: TGTGCCAGTAGTCCCAAACCCCGGGGAGGGGGCTATACGCAGTATTTT. The whole variable domain, filled in from reference TRBV19 and TRBJ2-3, reads DGGITQSPKYLFRKEGQNVTLSCEQNLNHDAMYWYRQDPGQGLRLIYYSQIVNDFQKGDIAEGYSVSREKKESFPLTVTSAQKNPTAFYLCASSPKPRGGGYTQYFGPGTRLTVL.

The CDR3 region has the DNA TGTGCCATCAGTGGGTCGGGGGAGGACGAGCAGTACTTC. It encodes CAISGSGEDEQYF. V and J are TRBV10-3 and TRBJ2-7; maybe TRBD2 (6 bases). This CDR3 has 13 residues. The V end was cut by 4 bases, the J end by 5 bases, with 12 bases between. Germline loops: CDR1 ENHRY, CDR2 SYGVKD.

The chain is built from TRBV29-1 and TRBJ2-3, with a possible D match to TRBD1 (6 bases). V was pared by 5 bases and J by 7 bases, with 13 bases between. The CDR3 is 12 residues long. Germline CDR1 is SQVTM and CDR2 is ANQGSEA. CDR3 region: CSVYRALNTQYF. CDR3 nucleotide sequence: TGCAGCGTTTACAGGGCCCTAAATACGCAGTATTTT.

The rearrangement joins TRBV2 to TRBJ1-5; 7 nucleotides match TRBD1. CDR1 SNHLY and CDR2 FYNNEI come from the germline V gene. The CDR3 spans 13 residues. The V segment lost 0 bases and the J segment 12 bases; nucleotides outside the gene matches: 5. The CDR3 here is CASSEAGQTIQHF. The CDR3, as DNA: TGTGCCAGCAGTGAAGCGGGACAGACGATCCAGCATTTT.

The table lists this clone with a few counts. This rearrangement joins TRBV12-3 or TRBV12-4 to TRBJ1-2; 7 nucleotides line up with TRBD1. The CDR3 consists of 11 residues. Trimming cost V 9 bases and J 9 bases; bases outside gene matches: 7. CDR3 DNA: TGTGCCAGTTCAGGGGGGAGACGCTACACCTTC. Protein: CASSGGRRYTF.

The rearrangement joins TRBV5-1 to TRBJ2-7, with D tentatively TRBD2 (5 bases). Germline V gene data show CDR1 as SGHRS and CDR2 as YFSETQ. This CDR3 comprises 14 residues. V lost 2 bases and J lost 6, with 15 bases in between. For the CDR3, the DNA is TGCGCCAGCAGCTTAGCGGCCGTGGTGGGCGAGCAGTACTTC. Translation gives CASSLAAVVGEQYF.

The chain employs TRBV7-6 and TRBJ2-3; D is unresolved. The V end was cut by 2 bases, the J end by 3 bases, with 0 bases between. The V gene's germline CDR1 is SGHVS and CDR2 FNYEAQ. The CDR3 has 11 residues. CDR3 DNA: TGTGCCAGCAGCTTAACAGATACGCAGTATTTT. Protein sequence: CASSLTDTQYF.

This clone has only a few counts. This chain joins TRBV11-2 and TRBJ2-4; a possible D gene is TRBD2 (6 bases). V dropped 8 bases and J dropped 9 bases, with 17 bases sitting between them. The CDR3 is made up of 13 amino acids. Germline V gene lookup returns CDR1 SGHAT and CDR2 FQNNGV. CDR3 sequence: CASGAGSGGIQYF. CDR3 DNA: TGTGCCAGCGGGGCGGGGTCTGGTGGCATTCAGTACTTC.

J is TRBJ2-2 and V is TRBV4-2; D call uncertain. CDR1 and CDR2 (germline): LGHNA, YNFKEQ. This CDR3 contains 13 residues. Trimming took off 0 bases at V and 7 bases at J, with 6 bases between the two ends. The CDR3 coding sequence is TGTGCCAGCAGCCAAGATCCGAACGGGGAGCTGTTTTTT. It codes for CASSQDPNGELFF.

V and J are TRBV7-7 and TRBJ2-2; tentative D call: TRBD2 (7 bases). The CDR3 is 16 amino acids. Germline V gene sequence: CDR1 SSHAT, CDR2 FNYEAQ (reference sequence). Trimming left V 1 base short and J 5 bases short, with 14 bases between. CDR3 amino acids: CASSLGLAQGTGELFF. The DNA for the CDR3 is TGTGCCAGCAGCTTAGGACTAGCCCAGGGGACCGGGGAGCTGTTTTTT.

This clone was observed a few times. J is TRBJ2-1 and V is TRBV7-9; 11 nucleotides agree with TRBD2. CDR1 and CDR2 from the germline V gene are SEHNR and FQNEAQ (reference sequence). The trim removed 2 bases at V and 11 bases at J, leaving 14 bases unmatched. The CDR3 is made up of 17 amino acids. CDR3: CASSLQGALAGGGKQFF. The CDR3 DNA reads as TGTGCCAGCAGCTTACAAGGAGCCCTAGCGGGAGGAGGTAAGCAGTTCTTC.

This rearrangement joins TRBV6-1 to TRBJ2-5; no definite D call. The CDR3 spans 17 residues. Trimming stripped 1 base from V and 2 bases from J, with 17 bases between. CDR1 and CDR2 (germline): MNHNS, SASEGT. CDR3 in amino acids: CASSEGDWANKQETQYF. For the CDR3, the DNA is TGTGCCAGCAGTGAAGGCGATTGGGCCAATAAGCAAGAGACCCAGTACTTC.